The 3 T cell receptor beta chains below all came from one sample that was sequenced in a study of OX40 agonist ivuxolimab in advanced cancers. The protocol was immunoSEQ multiplex PCR, while the TCRdb copy is restricted to in-frame clones and leaves out a portion. The sample has around 94,000 clones; 91% are singletons. Sequencing used CD4+ or CD8+ T cells sorted from blood, obtained in a trial of the OX40 agonist ivuxolimab. These receptors originate from an adult with an advanced solid tumor such as melanoma, head and neck, liver or kidney cancer.

The chain combines TRBV5-1 with TRBJ2-1; 12 positions agree with TRBD2. Germline V CDR1 and CDR2: SGHRS, YFSETQ. The CDR3 extends over 16 amino acids. V dropped 3 bases and J dropped 8; count of bases not matched to a gene: 9. The CDR3 loop reads CASSYPTSGSYYEQFF. The CDR3 nucleotides read TGCGCCAGCAGCTACCCGACTAGCGGGAGTTATTATGAGCAGTTCTTC.

This clone showed up just once. The rearrangement joins TRBV5-6 to TRBJ1-3, with D perhaps TRBD1 (5 bases). The CDR3 runs 18 residues. Trimming took off 2 bases at V and 0 bases at J, with 18 bases between the two ends. Germline CDR1 SGHDT, CDR2 YYEEEE. The CDR3 sequence is CASSLIRGRTSSGNTIYF. CDR3 in DNA: TGTGCCAGCAGCTTAATTCGCGGTCGGACAAGCTCTGGAAACACCATATATTTT.

This clone was observed a few times. V gene TRBV30 combines with J gene TRBJ1-1, with D hard to call. Germline CDR1 is GTSNPN and CDR2 is SVGIG (reference sequence). V lost 3 bases to trimming and J lost 0 bases, with 5 bases between them. There are 12 residues in the CDR3. This CDR3 reads CAWRQLNTEAFF. The CDR3 DNA reads TGTGCCTGGAGACAGTTGAACACTGAAGCTTTCTTT.